The clone carrying this T cell receptor (beta chain) was seen many times. The record originates from a study of regulatory T cells in long-lasting Graves disease. Time point noted: newly diagnosed GD, antithyroid drugs for less than 3 months. Generation of the TCR library employed RNA extracted from PBMCs. With EDTA tubes as the receptacles, approximately 10 milliliters of peripheral blood were drawn. CDR3 length: 15 amino acids. Looked up from germline, CDR1 is SGHNT and CDR2 is YYREEE (reference sequence). V dropped 4 bases and J dropped 5 bases, with 19 bases sitting between them. Through Arm-PCR of CDR3 regions and iRepertoire HTBI primers, TCR beta libraries were built. Using its own MiXCR run on the multiplex PCR reads, TCRdb lists one record per CDR3 protein. The data show 360,000 or so distinct CDR3 sequences, approximately 16% seen once. These data also featured in a second study, about T cells in Graves' hyperthyroidism and ophthalmopathy.

The specimen was peripheral blood mononuclear cells (PBMCs), collected at new diagnosis, from a patient treated with antithyroid drugs. The clonotype originates from a man aged 40-49 years with Graves disease. This chain links TRBV5-4 with TRBJ2-7; D tentatively reads TRBD1 or TRBD2 (6 bases each). The CDR3 sequence is CASSTRGQGGDEQYF. CDR3 bases: TGTGCCAGCAGCACTCGGGGGCAGGGTGGGGACGAGCAGTACTTC.